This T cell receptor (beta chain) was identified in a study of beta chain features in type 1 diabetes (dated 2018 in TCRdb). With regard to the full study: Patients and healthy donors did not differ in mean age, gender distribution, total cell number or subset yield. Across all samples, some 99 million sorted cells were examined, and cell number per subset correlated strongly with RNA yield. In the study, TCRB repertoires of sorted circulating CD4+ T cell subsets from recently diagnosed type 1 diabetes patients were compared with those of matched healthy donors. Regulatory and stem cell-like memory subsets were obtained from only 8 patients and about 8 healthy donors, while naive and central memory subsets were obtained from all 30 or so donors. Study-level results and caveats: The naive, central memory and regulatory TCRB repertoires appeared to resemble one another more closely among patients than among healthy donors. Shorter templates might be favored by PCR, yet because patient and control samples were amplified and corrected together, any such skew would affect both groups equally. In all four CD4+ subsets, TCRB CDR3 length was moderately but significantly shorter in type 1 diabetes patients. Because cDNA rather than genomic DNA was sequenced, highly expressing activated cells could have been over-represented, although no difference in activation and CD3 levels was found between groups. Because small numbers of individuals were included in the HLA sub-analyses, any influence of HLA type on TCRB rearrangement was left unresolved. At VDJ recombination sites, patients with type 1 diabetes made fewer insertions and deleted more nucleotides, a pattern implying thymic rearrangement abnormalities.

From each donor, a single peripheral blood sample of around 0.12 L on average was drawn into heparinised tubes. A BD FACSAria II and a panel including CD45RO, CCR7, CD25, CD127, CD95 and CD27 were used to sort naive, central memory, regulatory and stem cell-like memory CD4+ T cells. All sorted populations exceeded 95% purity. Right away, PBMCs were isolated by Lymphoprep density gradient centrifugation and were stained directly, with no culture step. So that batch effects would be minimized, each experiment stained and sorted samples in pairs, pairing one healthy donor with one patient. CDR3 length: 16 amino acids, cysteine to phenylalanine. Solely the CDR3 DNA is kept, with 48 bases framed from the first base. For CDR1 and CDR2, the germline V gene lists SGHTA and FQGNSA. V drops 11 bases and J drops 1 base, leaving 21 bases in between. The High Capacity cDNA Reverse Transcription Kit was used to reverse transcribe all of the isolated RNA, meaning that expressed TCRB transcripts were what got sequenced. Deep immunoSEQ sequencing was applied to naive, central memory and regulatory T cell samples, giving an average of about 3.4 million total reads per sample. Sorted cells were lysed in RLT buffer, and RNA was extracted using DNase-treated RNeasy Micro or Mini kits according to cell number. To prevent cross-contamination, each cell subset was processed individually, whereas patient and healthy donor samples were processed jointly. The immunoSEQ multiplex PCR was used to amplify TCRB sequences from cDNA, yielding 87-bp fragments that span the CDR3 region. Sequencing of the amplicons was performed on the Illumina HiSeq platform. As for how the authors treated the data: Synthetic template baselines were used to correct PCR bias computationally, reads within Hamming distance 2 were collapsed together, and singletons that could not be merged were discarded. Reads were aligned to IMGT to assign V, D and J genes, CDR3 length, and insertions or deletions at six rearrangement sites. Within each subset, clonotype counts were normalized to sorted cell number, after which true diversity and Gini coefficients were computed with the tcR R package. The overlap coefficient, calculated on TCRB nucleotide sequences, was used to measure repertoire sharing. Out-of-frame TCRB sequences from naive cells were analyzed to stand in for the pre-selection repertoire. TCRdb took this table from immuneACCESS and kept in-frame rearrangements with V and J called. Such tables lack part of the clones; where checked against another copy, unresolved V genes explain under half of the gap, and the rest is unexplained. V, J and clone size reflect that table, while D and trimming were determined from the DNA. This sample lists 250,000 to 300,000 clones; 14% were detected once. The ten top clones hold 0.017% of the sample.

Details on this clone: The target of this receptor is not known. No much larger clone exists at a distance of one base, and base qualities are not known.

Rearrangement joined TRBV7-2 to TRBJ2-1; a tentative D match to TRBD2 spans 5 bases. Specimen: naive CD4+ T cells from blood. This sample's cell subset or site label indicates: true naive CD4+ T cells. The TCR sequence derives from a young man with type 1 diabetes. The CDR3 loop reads CARRSLGGLSYNEQFF. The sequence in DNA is TGTGCCCGCCGCTCCCTCGGTGGACTTTCCTACAATGAGCAGTTCTTC.